Listed here are 8 T cell receptor beta chains from one sample, sequenced in a study of shared clonotypes between healthy human individuals (dated by TCRdb to the early 2020s). To prepare the library, the immunoSEQ multiplex PCR assay was applied. TCRdb carries this immuneACCESS record with in-frame sequences only. Its versions omit some clonotypes, under half of them owing to an unresolved V gene in the studies checked, with the rest unexplained. Within this sample are about 2.1 million clones, with 93% of them counted one time only. The ten largest clones capture around 1.7% of the sample. For the CD8 naive samples, CD45RO-negative cells were positively selected for CCR7, yielding a CD45RA+CCR7+ population from which TemRA cells were excluded. The sequencing input was naive CD8+ T cells from PBMCs. The cell subset or site label, read with the paper, signifies: CD45RA+CCR7+. The source of these receptors is a man younger than 35 in good health. Some clones in this sample may be carry-over from other donors' samples.

The chain joins TRBV7-9 to TRBJ2-7; D unclear. The CDR3 spans 14 residues. Trimming stripped 0 bases from V and 5 bases from J, with 11 bases between. Germline loops: CDR1 SEHNR, CDR2 FQNEAQ (reference sequence). This CDR3 is CASSLASTGHEQYF. Written as DNA, the CDR3 is TGTGCCAGCAGCTTAGCATCGACGGGCCACGAGCAGTACTTC.

The chain employs TRBV28 and TRBJ2-1; D is unclear. Germline-derived CDR1 and CDR2 are MDHEN and SYDVKM. The CDR3 is made up of 14 amino acids. The ends were cut back, 8 bases at V and 0 bases at J, with 11 bases in the middle. In DNA, the CDR3 is TGTGCCAGCGAGGATGGTAGCTCCTACAATGAGCAGTTCTTC. Residues: CASEDGSSYNEQFF.

This chain uses TRBV4-3 with TRBJ2-5; a possible D gene is TRBD2 (6 bases). Between the trimmed V and J ends, which lost 2 bases and 4 bases, there was a span of 8 bases. Germline values: CDR1 LGHNA, CDR2 YSLEER. CDR3 length equals 13 residues. CDR3 DNA sequence: TGCGCCAGCAGCCAATGGGGAGGAGAGACCCAGTACTTC. This translates into CASSQWGGETQYF.

J is TRBJ2-4 and V is TRBV19, with D possibly TRBD1 on 6 matching bases. The CDR3 is made up of 15 amino acids. Trimming removed 6 bases from V and 1 base from J, with 13 bases in between. Germline CDR1 is LNHDA and CDR2 is SQIVND (reference sequence). CDR3 coding DNA: TGTGCCAGTAGAAGGACAGAGGTTGCCAAAAACATTCAGTACTTC. Amino acid sequence: CASRRTEVAKNIQYF.

The chain uses TRBV19 and TRBJ2-3; 11 nucleotides line up with TRBD2. There are 15 residues in the CDR3. The ends lost 6 bases at V and 5 bases at J; junction bases unmatched: 7. Germline CDR1 reads LNHDA; CDR2 reads SQIVND (reference sequence). CDR3 protein: CASSTFSGRVDTQYF. The DNA for the CDR3 is TGTGCCAGTAGCACATTTAGCGGGAGGGTAGATACGCAGTATTTT.

V is TRBV6-5 and J is TRBJ1-2; 8 bases are a match to TRBD1. CDR1 and CDR2 from the germline V gene are MNHEY and SVGAGI. J lost 7 bases, V lost 0 bases, and 10 bases had no gene match. This CDR3 comprises 16 residues. The CDR3 coding sequence is TGTGCCAGCAGTTACTCTATACAGGGGGACGGGGGTGGCTACACCTTC. It yields the protein CASSYSIQGDGGGYTF.

The chain carries TRBV7-8 and TRBJ2-3; TRBD2 matches 14 bases. Germline V gene lookup returns CDR1 SGHVS and CDR2 FQNEAQ. V gave up 5 bases and J gave up 1 base; unmatched junction bases: 14. The CDR3 is made up of 20 amino acids. CDR3 in DNA: TGTGCCAGCAGCCACTTAAGACTAGCGGGAGGGCCTCGGGGCACAGATACGCAGTATTTT. Protein sequence: CASSHLRLAGGPRGTDTQYF.

The J gene is TRBJ2-7, the V gene TRBV28; 10 bases fit TRBD1. The germline V gene has CDR1 MDHEN and CDR2 SYDVKM. V lost 4 bases and J lost 3; bases outside the gene matches: 6. The CDR3 sequence is 15 residues long. The CDR3: CASSYLTGGFYEQYF. The CDR3 DNA is TGTGCCAGCAGTTACCTGACAGGGGGCTTCTACGAGCAGTACTTC.